This entry is about one TCR beta chain. The antigen is unknown. Deletions cut 4 bases from V and 1 base from J, with 16 bases between. The CDR3 loop spans 16 amino acids. Germline lookup yields CDR1 SEHNR and CDR2 FQNEAQ (reference sequence). TCRdb's copy holds only in-frame clones and misses some; the assay was immunoSEQ multiplex PCR. The sample shows approximately 97,000 clones, about nine tenths of them seen only once. The record originates from a study of T cell responses to AZD1222 COVID-19 vaccine. Notes on the study in general: Dominant at 160-218 and 743-854, vaccine-associated CD4 TCRs also spanned spike. Seropositive at baseline were only a handful of AZD1222 recipients. Vaccination with two AZD1222 doses was followed by a rise in Spike-specific TCR breadth and depth.

The source was peripheral blood, collected on day 0 of AZD1222 vaccination. The rearrangement links TRBV7-9 to TRBJ1-1, with no clear D. The TCR sequence derives from an adult in good health. CDR3 DNA: TGTGCCAGCAGCTCCCTATCACGGAGCCGGAACACTGAAGCTTTCTTT. Its translation: CASSSLSRSRNTEAFF. Supplemented by reference TRBV7-9 and TRBJ1-1, the full variable domain reads DTGVSQNPRHKITKRGQNVTFRCDPISEHNRLYWYRQTLGQGPEFLTYFQNEAQLEKSRLLSDRFSAERPKGSFSTLEIQRTEQGDSAMYLCASSSLSRSRNTEAFFGQGTRLTVV.